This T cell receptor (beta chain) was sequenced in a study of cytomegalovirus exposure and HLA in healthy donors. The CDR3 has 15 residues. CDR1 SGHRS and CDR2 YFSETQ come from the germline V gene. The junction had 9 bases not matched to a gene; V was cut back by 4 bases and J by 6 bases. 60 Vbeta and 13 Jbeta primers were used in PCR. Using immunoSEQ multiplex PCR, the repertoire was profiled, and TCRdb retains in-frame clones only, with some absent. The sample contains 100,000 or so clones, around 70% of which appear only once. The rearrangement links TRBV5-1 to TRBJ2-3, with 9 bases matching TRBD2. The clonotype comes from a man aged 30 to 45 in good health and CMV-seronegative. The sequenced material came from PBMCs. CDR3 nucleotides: TGCGCCAGCAGCGGCGGTAGCGGGAGAGGTGATACGCAGTATTTT. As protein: CASSGGSGRGDTQYF.